A selection of T cell receptor beta chains follows, all from one sample in a study of vaccination and CD4 T cells after COVID-19. Which antigens these TCRs recognize remains unknown. Each CDR3 protein is one row after TCRdb ran MiXCR on the PCR reads. The data show 9,000 to 15,000 distinct CDR3 sequences, roughly three fifths seen once. Sequences were obtained from CD4+ T cells from blood, cultured in vitro. The receptors stem from a human donor who had recovered from COVID-19. Each CDR3 is given with its conserved first and last residue. Each record gives: V gene, J gene, clone size, D gene, CDR3 DNA, CDR3 protein. The D gene is left open where the match is weak. Rows may omit the clone size; those that give it use once, few, many or a size class.

TRBV4-3,TRBJ1-1,few,NA,TGCGCCAGCAGCCACCCGGACGGAGGGGGCACTGAAGCTTTCTTT,CASSHPDGGGTEAFF
TRBV27,TRBJ2-5,NA,NA,TGTGCCAGCAGTCCAAATTCGGAGACCCAGTACTTC,CASSPNSETQYF
TRBV9,TRBJ1-1,NA,TRBD1,TGTGCCAGCAGCGTAGGATCGGGACAGGGTACTGAAGCTTTCTTT,CASSVGSGQGTEAFF
TRBV12-1,TRBJ1-5,few,NA,TGTGCCAGCAGCTTTGGGGGGGCCAGCAATCAGCCCCAGCATTTT,CASSFGGASNQPQHF
TRBV9,TRBJ1-3,few,NA,TGTGCCAGCAGCCCTCGGCAAGAAGTCGGCGGAAACACCATATATTTT,CASSPRQEVGGNTIYF
TRBV6-5,TRBJ2-5,few,NA,TGTGCCAGCAGTTACTCAAGCAGGGTGGAGACCCAGTACTTC,CASSYSSRVETQYF
TRBV30,TRBJ1-2,NA,NA,TGTGCCTGGACTGCGGCATATGGCTACACCTTC,CAWTAAYGYTF
TRBV7-2,TRBJ2-7,NA,TRBD2,TGTGCCAGCAGCGATACTAGCGGAGGGGCCTACGAGCAGTACTTC,CASSDTSGGAYEQYF
TRBV4-3,TRBJ2-3,NA,TRBD2,TGCGCCAGCAGCCAATCAACTAGCGTAGGCACAGATACGCAGTATTTT,CASSQSTSVGTDTQYF
TRBV12-3/TRBV12-4,TRBJ2-4,NA,TRBD2,TGTGCCAGTACCCACTACCTAGCGGGAGGGGGAAACATTCAGTACTTC,CASTHYLAGGGNIQYF
TRBV28,TRBJ1-4,few,NA,TGTGCCAGCAGGGACCCGGACCTGGCGGAAAAACTGTTTTTT,CASRDPDLAEKLFF
TRBV20-1,TRBJ1-2,NA,NA,TGCAGTGCTAGGAGGCAGGGCAACTATGGCTACACCTTC,CSARRQGNYGYTF
TRBV9,TRBJ2-1,NA,TRBD1,TGTGCCAGCAGCGTTAGACAGGGTCTGGGGAGTGAGCAGTTCTTC,CASSVRQGLGSEQFF
TRBV5-1,TRBJ2-5,NA,TRBD2,TGCGCCAGCAGCTTCCGGACTAGCGGGAGGGCCGGTGAGACCCAGTACTTC,CASSFRTSGRAGETQYF
TRBV6-5,TRBJ2-3,NA,NA,TGTGCCAGCAGTTCCTACACAGATACGCAGTATTTT,CASSSYTDTQYF
TRBV7-3,TRBJ2-2,few,NA,TGTGCCAGCAGCTTACGCGGGACCGGGGAGCTGTTTTTT,CASSLRGTGELFF
TRBV20-1,TRBJ1-2,NA,NA,TGCAGTGCTAGAGATCCTTCAGGAGAATATGGCTACACCTTC,CSARDPSGEYGYTF
TRBV20-1,TRBJ2-1,NA,TRBD2,TGCAGTGCACCTCCTAGCGGGAGTTCCTACAATGAGCAGTTCTTC,CSAPPSGSSYNEQFF
TRBV2,TRBJ1-2,NA,NA,TGTGCCAGCAGTCGTGAATATGGCTACACCTTC,CASSREYGYTF
TRBV20-1,TRBJ2-2,NA,NA,TGCAGTGCTAGAGATATCGGGACCGAACACACCGGGGAGCTGTTTTTT,CSARDIGTEHTGELFF
TRBV7-9,TRBJ1-3,medium-sized,TRBD1,TGTGCCAGCAGCCCCCAATGGACAGGGCTGAGAAACACCATATATTTT,CASSPQWTGLRNTIYF
TRBV7-2,TRBJ2-1,NA,TRBD1,TGTGCCAGCAGCCCTGGGACAGCATACAATGAGCAGTTCTTC,CASSPGTAYNEQFF
TRBV7-9,TRBJ1-6,NA,TRBD1,TGTGCCAGCAGCCTTACATACAGGGCCAGGGGGTCACCCCTCCACTTT,CASSLTYRARGSPLHF
TRBV6-1,TRBJ2-6,NA,NA,TGTGCCAGCAGTCTCAGGGATGCGGGGGCCAACGTCCTGACTTTC,CASSLRDAGANVLTF
TRBV29-1,TRBJ2-3,NA,TRBD1,TGCAGCGTAGTTACAGGGGACACGCAGTATTTT,CSVVTGDTQYF
TRBV3-1,TRBJ2-7,NA,NA,TGTGCCAGCAGCCAAGATCGTCTTCCCAGCTCCTACGAGCAGTACTTC,CASSQDRLPSSYEQYF
TRBV9,TRBJ1-4,NA,NA,TGTGCCAGCAGCGTAGGTCCAGGGCATGGATCAACTAATGAAAAACTGTTTTTT,CASSVGPGHGSTNEKLFF
TRBV4-2,TRBJ1-2,once,NA,TGTGCCAGCAGCCAAGCGGACGGAACCAACGCTGCATATGGCTACACCTTC,CASSQADGTNAAYGYTF
TRBV9,TRBJ2-5,once,NA,TGTGCCAGCAGCGAGGGGGTATTCCAAGAGACCCAGTACTTC,CASSEGVFQETQYF
TRBV4-2,TRBJ2-1,NA,TRBD2,TGTGCCAGCAGCTACCGGGACGGGGGGTACAATGAGCAGTTCTTC,CASSYRDGGYNEQFF
TRBV10-3,TRBJ2-5,NA,NA,TGTGCCATTGCAGGGGTCCAAGAGACCCAGTACTTC,CAIAGVQETQYF
TRBV5-4,TRBJ2-2,NA,TRBD1,TGTGCCAGCAGCTCAGGTTCAGGGGGCAGGGAAACCGGGGAGCTGTTTTTT,CASSSGSGGRETGELFF
TRBV20-1,TRBJ1-6,few,NA,TGCAGTGCTACTAACTTCAATTCACCCCTCCACTTT,CSATNFNSPLHF
TRBV24-1,TRBJ2-3,NA,TRBD2,TGTGCCACGGGGACTGCGGGAGGCCTCCCAGATACGCAGTATTTT,CATGTAGGLPDTQYF
TRBV27,TRBJ2-3,NA,NA,TGTGCCAGCAGTTCTACGACAGATACGCAGTATTTT,CASSSTTDTQYF
TRBV6-1,TRBJ2-1,once,NA,TGTGCCAGCAGTGGGAGTAGTCGCCTGAGGAATGAGCAGTTCTTC,CASSGSSRLRNEQFF
TRBV7-2,TRBJ2-3,NA,NA,TGTGCCAGCAGCTTAGATCGTCCGGGAGTCACAGATACGCAGTATTTT,CASSLDRPGVTDTQYF
TRBV2,TRBJ2-7,few,NA,TGTGCCAGCAGTATAACAGAGACGGCCTACGAGCAGTACTTC,CASSITETAYEQYF
TRBV20-1,TRBJ2-3,NA,NA,TGCAGTGCTAGTATGGGTTGGACAGATACGCAGTATTTT,CSASMGWTDTQYF
TRBV20-1,TRBJ2-5,few,TRBD2,TGCAGTGCTAGTTCTAGTGGGCGGGAGAGGGGAGAGACCCAGTACTTC,CSASSSGRERGETQYF
TRBV20-1,TRBJ2-1,NA,TRBD2,TGCAGTGCTAGTGGCGCTAGCGGGAGTAATGAGCAGTTCTTC,CSASGASGSNEQFF
TRBV6-5,TRBJ2-3,few,NA,TGTGCCAGCAGTTACTCATACGGCAGCACAGATACGCAGTATTTT,CASSYSYGSTDTQYF
TRBV28,TRBJ1-6,once,NA,TGTGCCAGCAGTTTATTTGAGGGGTCCCATTCACCCCTCCACTTT,CASSLFEGSHSPLHF
TRBV6-2/TRBV6-3,TRBJ1-1,NA,NA,TGTGCCAGCAGTTCCATTGGGCCCCCTGAAGCTTTCTTT,CASSSIGPPEAFF
TRBV20-1,TRBJ2-2,NA,TRBD2,TGCAGTGCTAGTGATCACGGACTAGCGGGAGTACCCGGGGAGCTGTTTTTT,CSASDHGLAGVPGELFF
TRBV7-2,TRBJ2-5,once,TRBD1,TGTGCCAGCAGCAAACAGGGGCACCCACGGGAGACCCAGTACTTC,CASSKQGHPRETQYF
TRBV6-1,TRBJ2-1,NA,TRBD1,TGTGCCAGCAGTGAAGCAACCGGGACAGGGTTTAATGAGCAGTTCTTC,CASSEATGTGFNEQFF
TRBV5-3,TRBJ1-5,NA,NA,TGTGCCAGCAGCCGGGACGGGTATCAGCCCCAGCATTTT,CASSRDGYQPQHF
TRBV19,TRBJ2-7,NA,TRBD2,TGTGCCAGTAGTAAAACCGGGACTAGCGGAACCTACGAGCAGTACTTC,CASSKTGTSGTYEQYF
TRBV6-4,TRBJ2-1,NA,TRBD2,TGTGCCAGCAGTGAGGGACTAGGCACCTACAATGAGCAGTTCTTC,CASSEGLGTYNEQFF
TRBV6-5,TRBJ2-2,NA,NA,TGTGCCAGCAGTTACTTTACGGGCTATACGAACACCGGGGAGCTGTTTTTT,CASSYFTGYTNTGELFF
TRBV18,TRBJ2-3,NA,NA,TGTGCCAGCTCACCATCACAAGGACAGAGCACAGATACGCAGTATTTT,CASSPSQGQSTDTQYF
TRBV15,TRBJ2-1,NA,NA,TGTGCCACCAGTTTGTCTGGACTCCAGAGCAATGAGCAGTTCTTC,CATSLSGLQSNEQFF
TRBV18,TRBJ2-2,NA,NA,TGTGCCAGCTCACCCCGACAGAAGAACACCGGGGAGCTGTTTTTT,CASSPRQKNTGELFF